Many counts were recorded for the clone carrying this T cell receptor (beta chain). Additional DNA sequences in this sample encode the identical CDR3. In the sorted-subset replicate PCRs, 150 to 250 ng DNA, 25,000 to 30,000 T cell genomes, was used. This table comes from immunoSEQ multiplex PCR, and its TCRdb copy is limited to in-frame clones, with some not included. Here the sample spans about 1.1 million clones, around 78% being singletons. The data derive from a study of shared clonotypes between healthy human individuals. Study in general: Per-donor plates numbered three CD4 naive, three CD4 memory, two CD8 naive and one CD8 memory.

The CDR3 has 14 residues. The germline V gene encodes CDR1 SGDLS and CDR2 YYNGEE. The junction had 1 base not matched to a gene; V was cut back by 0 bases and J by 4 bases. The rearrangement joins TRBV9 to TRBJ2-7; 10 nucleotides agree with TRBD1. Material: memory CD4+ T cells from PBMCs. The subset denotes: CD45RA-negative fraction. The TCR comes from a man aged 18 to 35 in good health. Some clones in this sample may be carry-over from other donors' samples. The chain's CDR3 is CASSVGDRGYEQYF. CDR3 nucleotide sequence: TGTGCCAGCAGCGTAGGGGACAGGGGATACGAGCAGTACTTC.